The present T cell receptor (beta chain) was sequenced within a study of blood T cell repertoires in COVID-19. The ends lost 5 bases at V and 5 bases at J; junction bases unmatched: 9. Germline V gene data show CDR1 as MDHEN and CDR2 as SYDVKM. The CDR3 extends over 15 amino acids. TCRdb's table, derived via immunoSEQ multiplex PCR, lists solely in-frame clones and lacks some. Of hundreds of thousands of clones in the sample, roughly 90% were seen once. The clonotype was recovered from a woman aged 45-60 years who had been exposed to COVID-19. V is TRBV28 and J is TRBJ1-5; 7 bases align to TRBD1. The source material was PBMCs or T cells enriched from blood (not recorded which). CDR3: CASSPHRQGDQPQHF. The CDR3 region has the DNA TGTGCCAGCAGTCCCCACCGACAGGGAGATCAGCCCCAGCATTTT.